This TCR beta chain was observed in a study of cytomegalovirus exposure and HLA in healthy donors. CDR1 is SGDLS and CDR2 is YYNGEE in the germline V gene. The germline V and J ends were trimmed by 0 bases and 8 bases, with 11 bases remaining between them. The CDR3 runs to 14 residues. The PCR used 60 Vbeta and 13 Jbeta primers. TCRdb's table, derived via immunoSEQ multiplex PCR, lists solely in-frame clones and lacks some. This table has roughly 130,000 clones, approximately 86% appearing once. The V and J genes are TRBV9 and TRBJ2-2, with D perhaps TRBD1 (5 bases). This TCR was recovered from a boy aged 5-17 years in good health and CMV-seronegative. Specimen: PBMCs. Written as DNA, the CDR3 is TGTGCCAGCAGCGTAGCCTGGGGCGGTGGGGAGCTGTTTTTT. This codes for CASSVAWGGGELFF.